This T cell receptor (beta chain) was found in a study of T cell responses to AZD1222 COVID-19 vaccine. The CDR3 runs 14 residues. Losses at the gene ends were 5 bases for V and 5 bases for J; bases not matched to a gene: 7. The germline V gene has CDR1 LNHDA and CDR2 SQIVND (reference sequence). The data were produced by immunoSEQ multiplex PCR, yet TCRdb's version contains in-frame clones alone and is incomplete. The sample has over 140,000 clones. Study findings and constraints: With two AZD1222 doses given, Spike-specific TCR breadth and depth both rose. Sampled repertoires all dated from after the peak T cell response. With dominance at 160-218 and 743-854, vaccine-associated CD4 TCRs spanned spike. Donors were chiefly white British, with a greater number of females, and clonal diversity was perhaps underestimated.

Points on this clone: No antigen is known for it.

The sequencing sample was made of peripheral blood. The chain joins TRBV19 to TRBJ2-3; 7 nucleotides line up with TRBD2. The receptor's source is an adult in good health. The CDR3, as DNA: TGTGCCAGTAGTCCGGGAGGACGAAGAGATACGCAGTATTTT. Translating it yields CASSPGGRRDTQYF.